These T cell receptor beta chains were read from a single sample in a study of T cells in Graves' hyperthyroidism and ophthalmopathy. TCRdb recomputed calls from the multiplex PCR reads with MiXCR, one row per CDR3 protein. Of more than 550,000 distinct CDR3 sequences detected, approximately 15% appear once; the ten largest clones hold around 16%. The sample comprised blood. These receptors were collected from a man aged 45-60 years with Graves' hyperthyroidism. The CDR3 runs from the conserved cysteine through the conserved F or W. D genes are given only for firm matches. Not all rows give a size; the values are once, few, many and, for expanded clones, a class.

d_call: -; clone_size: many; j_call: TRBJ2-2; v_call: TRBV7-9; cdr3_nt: TGTGCCAGCAGCTCCTCATACGCGAACACCGGGGAGCTGTTTTTT; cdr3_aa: CASSSSYANTGELFF
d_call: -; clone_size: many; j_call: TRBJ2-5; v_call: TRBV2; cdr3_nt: TGTGCCAGCATTCGGCAGGTTCAAGAGACCCAGTACTTC; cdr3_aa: CASIRQVQETQYF
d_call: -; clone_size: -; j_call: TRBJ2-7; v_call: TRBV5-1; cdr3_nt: TGCGCCAGTTCGGACGGGGGAGCCTACGAGCAGTACTTC; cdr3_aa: CASSDGGAYEQYF
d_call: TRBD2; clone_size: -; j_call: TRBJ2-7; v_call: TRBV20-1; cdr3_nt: TGCAGTGCTATCCCGGAACGGGAGGACGAGCAGTACTTC; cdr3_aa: CSAIPEREDEQYF
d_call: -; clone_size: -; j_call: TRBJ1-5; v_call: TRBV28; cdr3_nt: TGTGCCAGCAGCGGCAGTACAAATCAGCCCCAGCATTTT; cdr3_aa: CASSGSTNQPQHF
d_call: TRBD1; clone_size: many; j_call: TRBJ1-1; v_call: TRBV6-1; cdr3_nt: TGTGCCAGCAGTGAAGCAACAGGGGCCACTGAAGCTTTCTTT; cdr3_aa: CASSEATGATEAFF
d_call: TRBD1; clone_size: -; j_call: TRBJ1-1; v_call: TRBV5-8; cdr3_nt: TGTGCCAGCAGCTTGTGGACAGGCCCGCCGAACACTGAAGCTTTCTTT; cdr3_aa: CASSLWTGPPNTEAFF
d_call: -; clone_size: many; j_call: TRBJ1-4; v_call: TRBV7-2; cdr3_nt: TGTGCCAGCAGCGTATCACAGCGGAGAAGTGAAAAACTGTTTTTT; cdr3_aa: CASSVSQRRSEKLFF
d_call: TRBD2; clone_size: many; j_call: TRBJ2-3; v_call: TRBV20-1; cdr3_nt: TGCAGTGCTAGGACTAGCGGGGCGGTAGATACGCAGTATTTT; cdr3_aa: CSARTSGAVDTQYF
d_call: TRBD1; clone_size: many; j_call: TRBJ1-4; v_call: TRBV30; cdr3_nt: TGTGCCTGGAGGGGCCAGGGGGTGGAAAAACTGTTTTTT; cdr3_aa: CAWRGQGVEKLFF
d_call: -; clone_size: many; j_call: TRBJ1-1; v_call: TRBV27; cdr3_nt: TGTGCCAGCCGTACAGGGTTTAATGAAGCTTTCTTT; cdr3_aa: CASRTGFNEAFF
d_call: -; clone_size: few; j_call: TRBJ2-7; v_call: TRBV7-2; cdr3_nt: TGTGCCAGCAACCTCGGGGGCCTACAATTCTCCTACGAGCAGTACTTC; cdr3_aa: CASNLGGLQFSYEQYF
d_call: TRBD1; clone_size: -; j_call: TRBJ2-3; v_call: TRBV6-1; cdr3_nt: TGTGCCAGCACTGCAGGGACAGCCGTCACAGATACGCAGTATTTT; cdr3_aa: CASTAGTAVTDTQYF
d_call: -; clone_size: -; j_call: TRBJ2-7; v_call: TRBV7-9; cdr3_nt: TGTGCCAGCAGCTCCCCGTCGGGGTGGGTGGTTTCCTACGAGCAGTACTTC; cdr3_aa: CASSSPSGWVVSYEQYF
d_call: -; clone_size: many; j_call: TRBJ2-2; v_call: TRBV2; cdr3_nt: TGTGCCAGCAGAACAGGAGTCACCGGGGAGCTGTTTTTT; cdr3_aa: CASRTGVTGELFF
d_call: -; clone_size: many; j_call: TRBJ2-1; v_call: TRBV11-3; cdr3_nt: TGTGCCAGCAGCTTGATCGGAGGGGACAATGAGCAGTTCTTC; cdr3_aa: CASSLIGGDNEQFF
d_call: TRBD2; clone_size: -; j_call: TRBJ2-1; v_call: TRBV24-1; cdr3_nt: TGTGCCACCAGTGGAACTAGCGGGAGGGCGAAGAATGAGCAGTTCTTC; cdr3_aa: CATSGTSGRAKNEQFF
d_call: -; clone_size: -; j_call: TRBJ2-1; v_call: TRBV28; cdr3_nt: TGTGCCAGCAGTTTACTCGGGAGCCCCTACAATGAGCAGTTCTTC; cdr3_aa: CASSLLGSPYNEQFF
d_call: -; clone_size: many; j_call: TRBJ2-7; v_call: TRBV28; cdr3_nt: TGTGCCAGCAGTCCCCCCGTGGCAGGGAAGAACGAGCAGTACTTC; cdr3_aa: CASSPPVAGKNEQYF
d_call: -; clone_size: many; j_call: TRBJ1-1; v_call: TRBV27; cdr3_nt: TGTGCCAGCAGTTTATCCCCACTCAGGGGTGACACTGAAGCTTTCTTT; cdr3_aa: CASSLSPLRGDTEAFF
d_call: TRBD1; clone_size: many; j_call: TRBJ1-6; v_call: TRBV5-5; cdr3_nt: TGTGCCAGCAGCTCTCAAAGGACAGGTCTGTCACCCCTCCACTTT; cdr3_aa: CASSSQRTGLSPLHF
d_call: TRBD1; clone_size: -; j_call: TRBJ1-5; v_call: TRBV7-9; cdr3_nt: TGTGCCAGCAGCTTAGTCCTTAAGAGTGACAGGGTCGGCAATCAGCCCCAGCATTTT; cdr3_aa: CASSLVLKSDRVGNQPQHF
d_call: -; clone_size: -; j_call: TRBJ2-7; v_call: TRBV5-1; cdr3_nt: TGCGCCAGCAGAGAGGGAGGAATTAACTACGAGCAGTACTTC; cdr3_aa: CASREGGINYEQYF
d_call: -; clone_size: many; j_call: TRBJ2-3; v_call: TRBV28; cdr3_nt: TGTGCCAGCAGTTTCCGAGCGATAGATACGCAGTATTTT; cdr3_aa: CASSFRAIDTQYF
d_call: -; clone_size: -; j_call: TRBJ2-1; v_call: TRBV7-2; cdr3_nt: TGTGCCAGCAGCTTAGGACCCCTCAATGAGCAGTTCTTC; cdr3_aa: CASSLGPLNEQFF
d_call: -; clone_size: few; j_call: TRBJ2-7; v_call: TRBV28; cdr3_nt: TGTGCCAGCCAAACCCCCTCGAACGGGAGAGGGATCTACGAGCAGTACTTC; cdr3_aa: CASQTPSNGRGIYEQYF
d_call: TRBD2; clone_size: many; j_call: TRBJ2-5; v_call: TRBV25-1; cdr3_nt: TGTGCCAGCAGTGAGATAGCGGGAGCGGTAGAGACCCAGTACTTC; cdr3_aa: CASSEIAGAVETQYF
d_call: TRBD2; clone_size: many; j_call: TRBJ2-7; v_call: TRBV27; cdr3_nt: TGTGCCAGCAGTTTAACTATAGCGGGAGAAGCATCTGAGCAGTACTTC; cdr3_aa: CASSLTIAGEASEQYF
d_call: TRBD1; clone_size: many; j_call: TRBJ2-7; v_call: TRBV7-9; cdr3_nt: TGTGCCAGCAGCCTAGATGACAGGGGGGGATTCTACGAGCAGTACTTC; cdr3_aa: CASSLDDRGGFYEQYF